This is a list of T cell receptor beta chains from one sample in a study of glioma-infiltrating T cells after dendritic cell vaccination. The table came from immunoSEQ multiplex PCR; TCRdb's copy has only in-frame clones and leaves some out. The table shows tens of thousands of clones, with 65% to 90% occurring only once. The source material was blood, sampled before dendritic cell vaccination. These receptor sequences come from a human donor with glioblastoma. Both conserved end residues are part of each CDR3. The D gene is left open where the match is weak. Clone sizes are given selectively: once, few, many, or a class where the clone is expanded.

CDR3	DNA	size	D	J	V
CASSPPSGGSSGANVLTF	TGCGCCAGCAGCCCCCCGTCTGGCGGGAGCTCTGGGGCCAACGTCCTGACTTTC	NA	TRBD2	TRBJ2-6	TRBV5-1
CASSLKAAYGYTF	TGTGCCAGCAGCTTAAAAGCTGCTTATGGCTACACCTTC	NA	NA	TRBJ1-2	TRBV7-2
CAISSNDQGSNQPQHF	TGTGCCATCAGCTCTAATGATCAGGGAAGCAATCAGCCCCAGCATTTT	NA	NA	TRBJ1-5	TRBV10-3
CASIPGTRETQYF	TGTGCCAGCATCCCAGGTACCCGAGAGACCCAGTACTTC	NA	NA	TRBJ2-5	TRBV11-2
CASRAGDRVNEAFF	TGTGCCAGCAGGGCAGGAGACAGGGTTAATGAAGCTTTCTTT	NA	TRBD1	TRBJ1-1	TRBV7-2
CASSRQSNYGYTF	TGTGCCAGCAGCCGACAGAGTAACTATGGCTACACCTTC	few	NA	TRBJ1-2	TRBV7-9
CASGAVTNTGELFF	TGTGCCAGCGGCGCGGTTACGAACACCGGGGAGCTGTTTTTT	NA	NA	TRBJ2-2	TRBV7-2
CSVDRTGGGRTGELFF	TGCAGCGTTGATAGGACAGGGGGAGGGAGGACCGGGGAGCTGTTTTTT	NA	TRBD1	TRBJ2-2	TRBV29-1
CASSLIRPSGNTIYF	TGTGCCAGCAGCTTGATCAGGCCTTCTGGAAACACCATATATTTT	few	NA	TRBJ1-3	TRBV5-6
CSVGTGHSYEQYF	TGCAGCGTCGGGACAGGACACTCCTACGAGCAGTACTTC	few	TRBD1	TRBJ2-7	TRBV29-1
CAGSGGPQETQYF	TGTGCCGGTAGCGGGGGCCCTCAAGAGACCCAGTACTTC	NA	TRBD2	TRBJ2-5	TRBV30
CASSLAGTGGSSYNEQFF	TGTGCCAGCAGCTTAGCTGGGACAGGGGGAAGTTCCTACAATGAGCAGTTCTTC	once	TRBD1	TRBJ2-1	TRBV7-2
CASSSQGTTEAFF	TGCGCCAGCAGCTCACAGGGGACCACTGAAGCTTTCTTT	NA	TRBD1	TRBJ1-1	TRBV5-1
CASSLAGENTEAFF	TGTGCCAGCAGCTTGGCAGGGGAGAACACTGAAGCTTTCTTT	NA	NA	TRBJ1-1	TRBV5-4
CASSQGWLAGGSSYEQYF	TGTGCCAGCAGCCAGGGGTGGCTAGCGGGGGGAAGCTCCTACGAGCAGTACTTC	NA	TRBD2	TRBJ2-7	TRBV16
CSGRTGAYEQYF	TGCAGCGGGCGGACAGGGGCCTACGAGCAGTACTTC	NA	TRBD1	TRBJ2-7	TRBV29-1
CASSYRGGANTEAFF	TGTGCCAGCAGCTACAGGGGGGGCGCGAACACTGAAGCTTTCTTT	NA	TRBD1	TRBJ1-1	TRBV5-4
CASSPLGGVNYGYTF	TGTGCCAGCAGCCCCTTGGGAGGGGTTAACTATGGCTACACCTTC	NA	NA	TRBJ1-2	TRBV7-9
CASSASPRSDTQYF	TGTGCCAGCAGCGCATCCCCCCGGTCAGATACGCAGTATTTT	NA	NA	TRBJ2-3	TRBV9
CASSPTGLAGSNEQFF	TGTGCCAGCAGCCCAACGGGACTAGCGGGAAGTAATGAGCAGTTCTTC	medium-sized	TRBD2	TRBJ2-1	TRBV7-3
CASSDMGQTHSPLHF	TGTGCCAGCAGTGATATGGGACAGACCCATTCACCCCTCCACTTT	NA	TRBD1	TRBJ1-6	TRBV6-1
CASSVGQETQYF	TGTGCCAGCAGTGTCGGTCAAGAGACCCAGTACTTC	few	NA	TRBJ2-5	TRBV2
CASSPPGTGGAFYGYTF	TGTGCCAGCAGCCCTCCCGGGACAGGGGGCGCATTTTATGGCTACACCTTC	NA	TRBD1	TRBJ1-2	TRBV5-4
CASSPQQSLYEQYF	TGTGCCAGCAGTCCACAGCAAAGCCTCTACGAGCAGTACTTC	NA	NA	TRBJ2-7	TRBV11-3
CASSLAGGVNEQFF	TGTGCCAGCAGTCTAGCGGGAGGAGTAAATGAGCAGTTCTTC	NA	TRBD2	TRBJ2-1	TRBV7-2
CASSAPTSGAYNEQFF	TGTGCCAGTAGTGCCCCCACTAGCGGCGCCTACAATGAGCAGTTCTTC	NA	TRBD2	TRBJ2-1	TRBV19
CASSLVGGGDEQFF	TGTGCCAGCAGCTTAGTTGGGGGGGGCGATGAGCAGTTCTTC	NA	NA	TRBJ2-1	TRBV7-7
CAWSSGGSMTEQFF	TGTGCCTGGAGTAGCGGGGGTTCGATGACGGAGCAGTTCTTC	NA	TRBD2	TRBJ2-1	TRBV30
CASTTRQGVGGNQPQHF	TGTGCCAGTACTACGAGGCAGGGGGTGGGGGGCAATCAGCCCCAGCATTTT	NA	TRBD1	TRBJ1-5	TRBV19
CASGLYDRGKAFF	TGTGCCAGCGGACTCTACGACAGGGGGAAAGCTTTCTTT	NA	TRBD1	TRBJ1-1	TRBV7-2
CASLPTGGNTGELFF	TGTGCCAGCCTACCGACAGGGGGCAACACCGGGGAGCTGTTTTTT	NA	TRBD1	TRBJ2-2	TRBV5-4
CASSFSSYNSPLHF	TGTGCCAGCAGCTTCAGCTCCTATAATTCACCCCTCCACTTT	NA	NA	TRBJ1-6	TRBV5-4
CASKDTGSTDTQYF	TGTGCCAGCAAAGATACAGGGAGCACAGATACGCAGTATTTT	NA	NA	TRBJ2-3	TRBV6-1
CATSSRLAGGTDTQYF	TGTGCCACCAGCAGTCGACTAGCGGGGGGCACAGATACGCAGTATTTT	NA	TRBD2	TRBJ2-3	TRBV15
CASSYSLAGGNEQFF	TGTGCCAGCAGTTACTCACTAGCGGGAGGCAATGAGCAGTTCTTC	NA	TRBD2	TRBJ2-1	TRBV6-6
CASSLERGPGEGYTF	TGTGCCAGCAGCTTAGAAAGGGGTCCAGGGGAAGGCTACACCTTC	NA	NA	TRBJ1-2	TRBV11-2
CASSPRTAIYNEQFF	TGTGCCAGCTCACCACGGACAGCTATCTACAATGAGCAGTTCTTC	NA	NA	TRBJ2-1	TRBV18
CASSSGQGATYGYTF	TGTGCCAGCAGCTCCGGACAGGGGGCTACCTATGGCTACACCTTC	NA	TRBD1	TRBJ1-2	TRBV7-8
CASSQPGLADYEQYF	TGTGCCAGCAGCCAACCGGGACTAGCGGACTACGAGCAGTACTTC	NA	TRBD2	TRBJ2-7	TRBV4-2
CASSISDFRRDEQFF	TGTGCCAGTAGTATCTCCGACTTCCGACGTGATGAGCAGTTCTTC	NA	NA	TRBJ2-1	TRBV19
CASSRAGTPQETQYF	TGCGCCAGCAGCCGCGCCGGGACTCCCCAAGAGACCCAGTACTTC	NA	NA	TRBJ2-5	TRBV5-1
CASSPISTPSGYNEQFF	TGTGCCAGCAGCCCCATTAGCACTCCTAGCGGATACAATGAGCAGTTCTTC	NA	TRBD2	TRBJ2-1	TRBV11-1
CAAGVNTEAFF	TGTGCAGCGGGGGTGAACACTGAAGCTTTCTTT	NA	NA	TRBJ1-1	TRBV28
CASSTGYTEAFF	TGCGCCAGCAGCACAGGGTATACTGAAGCTTTCTTT	once	NA	TRBJ1-1	TRBV5-1
CASSVQVRSGNTIYF	TGTGCCAGCAGTGTCCAGGTCCGCTCTGGAAACACCATATATTTT	NA	NA	TRBJ1-3	TRBV25-1